These T cell receptor beta chains were read from a single sample in a study of spatial heterogeneity in lung cancer. TCRdb re-called the 5' RACE reads with MiXCR, one entry per CDR3 protein. The table records approximately 100,000 distinct CDR3 sequences, 15% to 20% of them present only once. The material was PBMCs, obtained at follow-up. The receptors originated from a male donor with early-stage non-small cell lung cancer. Each CDR3 is given with its conserved first and last residue. The D gene is left open where the match is weak. Size is stated for part of the rows, as once, few or many counts, or as a class when the clone is expanded.

J gene: TRBJ1-1; clone size: few; V gene: TRBV5-4; D gene: TRBD1; CDR3 protein: CASSSQGAHTEAFF; CDR3 DNA: TGTGCCAGCAGCTCCCAGGGGGCCCACACTGAAGCTTTCTTT
J gene: TRBJ2-5; clone size: few; V gene: TRBV20-1; D gene: TRBD1; CDR3 protein: CSANSGTGIQETQYF; CDR3 DNA: TGCAGTGCTAATTCCGGGACAGGAATACAAGAGACCCAGTACTTC
J gene: TRBJ1-5; clone size: few; V gene: TRBV10-1; D gene: NA; CDR3 protein: CASSESQHSNQPQHF; CDR3 DNA: TGCGCCAGCAGTGAGTCCCAGCATAGCAATCAGCCCCAGCATTTT
J gene: TRBJ2-2; clone size: NA; V gene: TRBV4-2; D gene: TRBD2; CDR3 protein: CASSRASSGRATGELFF; CDR3 DNA: TGTGCCAGCAGCCGAGCTTCTAGCGGGAGGGCAACCGGGGAGCTGTTTTTT
J gene: TRBJ1-2; clone size: few; V gene: TRBV20-1; D gene: NA; CDR3 protein: CSATVRRTAYGYTF; CDR3 DNA: TGCAGTGCTACAGTTCGCCGGACAGCTTATGGCTACACCTTC
J gene: TRBJ2-7; clone size: many; V gene: TRBV5-4; D gene: NA; CDR3 protein: CASSLGTGTLPYEQYF; CDR3 DNA: TGTGCCAGCAGCTTGGGGACTGGGACTTTACCCTACGAGCAGTACTTC
J gene: TRBJ2-5; clone size: NA; V gene: TRBV24-1; D gene: TRBD1; CDR3 protein: CATSPGQVTLWETQYF; CDR3 DNA: TGTGCCACCAGCCCCGGACAGGTGACCTTGTGGGAGACCCAGTACTTC
J gene: TRBJ1-1; clone size: few; V gene: TRBV4-3; D gene: NA; CDR3 protein: CASSPTGDAEAFF; CDR3 DNA: TGCGCCAGCAGCCCGACGGGGGATGCTGAAGCTTTCTTT
J gene: TRBJ1-1; clone size: few; V gene: TRBV24-1; D gene: NA; CDR3 protein: CATSGPENAEAFF; CDR3 DNA: TGTGCCACCAGTGGCCCGGAGAACGCGGAAGCTTTCTTT
J gene: TRBJ1-5; clone size: NA; V gene: TRBV20-1; D gene: NA; CDR3 protein: CSARDFRMGNQPQHF; CDR3 DNA: TGCAGTGCTAGAGATTTTAGGATGGGGAATCAGCCCCAGCATTTT
J gene: TRBJ2-3; clone size: NA; V gene: TRBV20-1; D gene: TRBD1; CDR3 protein: CSAQTLKHRGAVDTQYF; CDR3 DNA: TGCAGTGCTCAGACCTTAAAACACAGGGGAGCAGTAGATACGCAGTATTTT
J gene: TRBJ2-5; clone size: few; V gene: TRBV20-1; D gene: NA; CDR3 protein: CSAPGTSETQYF; CDR3 DNA: TGCAGTGCCCCGGGGACCTCGGAGACCCAGTACTTC
J gene: TRBJ2-1; clone size: NA; V gene: TRBV4-1; D gene: NA; CDR3 protein: CASSLLQFNEQFF; CDR3 DNA: TGCGCCAGCAGCCTTCTCCAATTCAATGAGCAGTTCTTC
J gene: TRBJ2-1; clone size: NA; V gene: TRBV10-3; D gene: NA; CDR3 protein: CAISARDWAYNEQFF; CDR3 DNA: TGTGCCATCAGTGCCCGGGACTGGGCCTACAATGAGCAGTTCTTC
J gene: TRBJ2-7; clone size: NA; V gene: TRBV7-8; D gene: TRBD2; CDR3 protein: CASRTAGTSVAYEQYF; CDR3 DNA: TGTGCCAGCAGGACTGCCGGGACTAGCGTCGCCTACGAGCAGTACTTC
J gene: TRBJ2-1; clone size: few; V gene: TRBV4-2; D gene: TRBD2; CDR3 protein: CASSQDGLAGAYNEQFF; CDR3 DNA: TGTGCCAGCAGCCAAGACGGACTAGCGGGAGCTTATAATGAGCAGTTCTTC
J gene: TRBJ2-3; clone size: few; V gene: TRBV7-6; D gene: NA; CDR3 protein: CASSSTTGSWGDTQYF; CDR3 DNA: TGTGCCAGCAGCTCGACCACCGGGAGCTGGGGAGATACGCAGTATTTT
J gene: TRBJ1-2; clone size: many; V gene: TRBV7-8; D gene: NA; CDR3 protein: CASSLSRDNYGYTF; CDR3 DNA: TGTGCCAGCAGCTTATCCCGGGACAACTATGGCTACACCTTC
J gene: TRBJ1-1; clone size: few; V gene: TRBV29-1; D gene: NA; CDR3 protein: CSVGRTAINTEAFF; CDR3 DNA: TGCAGCGTTGGACGGACAGCCATTAACACTGAAGCTTTCTTT
J gene: TRBJ2-4; clone size: few; V gene: TRBV7-9; D gene: TRBD2; CDR3 protein: CASSLWGTSGNLAKNIQYF; CDR3 DNA: TGTGCCAGCAGCTTATGGGGGACTAGCGGAAACCTAGCCAAAAACATTCAGTACTTC
J gene: TRBJ2-1; clone size: few; V gene: TRBV28; D gene: NA; CDR3 protein: CASSLVVARTNEQFF; CDR3 DNA: TGTGCCAGCAGTTTGGTAGTAGCGCGGACCAATGAGCAGTTCTTC
J gene: TRBJ2-2; clone size: NA; V gene: TRBV5-1; D gene: NA; CDR3 protein: CASSFRQGSNTGELFF; CDR3 DNA: TGCGCCAGCAGCTTTCGGCAGGGTTCAAACACCGGGGAGCTGTTTTTT
J gene: TRBJ2-1; clone size: NA; V gene: TRBV20-1; D gene: NA; CDR3 protein: CSARDLQGVYNEQFF; CDR3 DNA: TGCAGTGCTAGAGATCTCCAGGGCGTCTACAATGAGCAGTTCTTC
J gene: TRBJ2-1; clone size: NA; V gene: TRBV19; D gene: NA; CDR3 protein: CASSMDLSSYNEQFF; CDR3 DNA: TGTGCCAGTAGTATGGACTTAAGCTCCTACAATGAGCAGTTCTTC
J gene: TRBJ2-7; clone size: NA; V gene: TRBV6-6; D gene: NA; CDR3 protein: CASRPALSYEQYF; CDR3 DNA: TGTGCCAGCAGGCCCGCTCTCTCCTACGAGCAGTACTTC
J gene: TRBJ1-1; clone size: NA; V gene: TRBV27; D gene: NA; CDR3 protein: CASSFNWEGHEAFF; CDR3 DNA: TGTGCCAGCAGTTTTAACTGGGAAGGACATGAAGCTTTCTTT
J gene: TRBJ2-7; clone size: few; V gene: TRBV7-6; D gene: TRBD2; CDR3 protein: CASSPQSGGSYEQYF; CDR3 DNA: TGTGCCAGCAGCCCCCAGTCGGGGGGGTCCTACGAGCAGTACTTC
J gene: TRBJ2-1; clone size: few; V gene: TRBV7-2; D gene: NA; CDR3 protein: CASSLSPSTTFGEQFF; CDR3 DNA: TGTGCCAGCAGCTTATCCCCTAGCACCACCTTTGGTGAGCAGTTCTTC
J gene: TRBJ1-1; clone size: NA; V gene: TRBV5-1; D gene: NA; CDR3 protein: CASSPQSMNTEAFF; CDR3 DNA: TGCGCCAGCAGCCCGCAGTCAATGAACACTGAAGCTTTCTTT
J gene: TRBJ2-1; clone size: NA; V gene: TRBV4-1; D gene: TRBD1; CDR3 protein: CASSRNRGDEQFF; CDR3 DNA: TGCGCCAGCAGCCGCAACAGGGGGGATGAGCAGTTCTTC
J gene: TRBJ2-2; clone size: NA; V gene: TRBV20-1; D gene: NA; CDR3 protein: CSARAGANTGELFF; CDR3 DNA: TGCAGTGCTAGAGCGGGGGCGAACACCGGGGAGCTGTTTTTT
J gene: TRBJ1-2; clone size: NA; V gene: TRBV20-1; D gene: NA; CDR3 protein: CSARAGDVYGYTF; CDR3 DNA: TGCAGTGCTAGAGCAGGGGACGTCTATGGCTACACCTTC
J gene: TRBJ2-1; clone size: NA; V gene: TRBV9; D gene: NA; CDR3 protein: CASSVESPYNEQFF; CDR3 DNA: TGTGCCAGCAGCGTAGAAAGCCCCTACAATGAGCAGTTCTTC
J gene: TRBJ1-5; clone size: few; V gene: TRBV12-5; D gene: TRBD1; CDR3 protein: CASGLAGQGMNQPQHF; CDR3 DNA: TGTGCTAGTGGTTTGGCCGGACAGGGGATGAATCAGCCCCAGCATTTT
J gene: TRBJ1-5; clone size: few; V gene: TRBV2; D gene: TRBD1; CDR3 protein: CASSPNRGLGNQPQHF; CDR3 DNA: TGTGCCAGCAGTCCAAACAGGGGGCTAGGCAATCAGCCCCAGCATTTT
J gene: TRBJ1-4; clone size: NA; V gene: TRBV3-1; D gene: NA; CDR3 protein: CASSQDIGRGREKLFF; CDR3 DNA: TGTGCCAGCAGCCAAGATATCGGCAGGGGTAGAGAAAAACTGTTTTTT
J gene: TRBJ2-3; clone size: NA; V gene: TRBV20-1; D gene: NA; CDR3 protein: CSARRTGEDTQYF; CDR3 DNA: TGCAGTGCTAGAAGGACCGGGGAGGATACGCAGTATTTT
J gene: TRBJ2-3; clone size: NA; V gene: TRBV5-6; D gene: NA; CDR3 protein: CASTLDNTDTQYF; CDR3 DNA: TGTGCCAGCACCCTCGACAACACAGATACGCAGTATTTT
J gene: TRBJ2-2; clone size: NA; V gene: TRBV29-1; D gene: NA; CDR3 protein: CSARTANTGELFF; CDR3 DNA: TGCAGCGCCAGGACCGCGAACACCGGGGAGCTGTTTTTT
J gene: TRBJ1-1; clone size: NA; V gene: TRBV19; D gene: NA; CDR3 protein: CASTLTGNTEAFF; CDR3 DNA: TGTGCCAGTACCTTGACAGGGAACACTGAAGCTTTCTTT
J gene: TRBJ2-2; clone size: NA; V gene: TRBV12-3/TRBV12-4; D gene: NA; CDR3 protein: CARRDTSTGELFF; CDR3 DNA: TGTGCCAGACGGGACACCTCCACCGGGGAGCTGTTTTTT
J gene: TRBJ2-1; clone size: NA; V gene: TRBV2; D gene: NA; CDR3 protein: CASSGAREGSSYNEQFF; CDR3 DNA: TGTGCCAGCAGTGGAGCGCGAGAGGGGAGCTCCTACAATGAGCAGTTCTTC
J gene: TRBJ2-5; clone size: NA; V gene: TRBV6-1; D gene: NA; CDR3 protein: CARPRGQLKTQYF; CDR3 DNA: TGTGCTAGGCCCCGGGGCCAGTTAAAGACCCAGTACTTC
J gene: TRBJ2-3; clone size: NA; V gene: TRBV2; D gene: NA; CDR3 protein: CASSENTQYF; CDR3 DNA: TGTGCCAGCAGTGAAAATACGCAGTATTTT